One sample yielded the 16 T cell receptor beta chains listed below, sequenced in a study of CD8+CD57+ T cells in acquired aplastic anemia. TCR beta VDJ and CDR3 profiling used genomic DNA as template. TCRdb re-called the reads with MiXCR, one entry per CDR3 protein. The table has about 160,000 distinct CDR3 sequences, approximately 40% seen once. The material sequenced was sorted CD4+, CD8+, or CD8+CD57+ T cells (not recorded which) from PBMCs. These receptors were collected from a human donor in good health.

About this clonotype: This could be a read error, since a much larger clone is one nucleotide away. The rearrangement links TRBV13 to TRBJ2-2; TRBD2 agrees at 9 bases. The CDR3 is 12 residues long. Trimming cost V 4 bases and J 14 bases; bases outside gene matches: 5. The germline V gene has CDR1 PRHDT and CDR2 FYEKMQ (reference sequence). CDR3 amino acids: CASSYGGGALFF. DNA for the CDR3: TGTGCCAGCAGCTATGGCGGGGGGGCCCTGTTTTTT.

About this clonotype: This could be a read error, since a much larger clone is one nucleotide away. This chain links TRBV12-3 or TRBV12-4 with TRBJ1-5; no clear D gene. The CDR3 is 17 amino acids. This CDR3 is CASGLASLQRSPSPQHF. The CDR3 DNA follows: TGTGCCAGCGGTTTGGCCTCTTTACAACGGTCCCCGTCGCCCCAGCATTTT.

The genes are TRBV10-3 and TRBJ1-6; the match to TRBD1 covers 7 bases. CDR1 and CDR2 (germline): ENHRY, SYGVKD. The V and J ends lost 3 bases and 7 bases, in that order; junction bases with no gene match: 6. The CDR3 is made up of 15 amino acids. The CDR3 protein is CAISDPRGNNSPLHF. CDR3 in DNA: TGTGCCATCAGTGACCCCAGGGGGAACAATTCACCCCTCCACTTT.

This clonotype was found many times. The chain joins TRBV20-1 to TRBJ2-3; 7 bases are a match to TRBD2. J gave up 1 base and V 7 bases, and 11 bases lay outside the gene matches. The CDR3 sequence is 15 residues long. Germline V gene sequence: CDR1 DFQATT, CDR2 SNEGSKA (reference sequence). CDR3 nucleotide sequence: TGCAGTGAATCTGTTCGCGCGGGGGGCACAGATACGCAGTATTTT. It encodes CSESVRAGGTDTQYF.

This clonotype was counted many times. The chain employs TRBV11-2 and TRBJ1-5, with 7 bases identical to TRBD1. This CDR3 has 14 amino acids. The junction had 5 bases not matched to a gene; V was cut back by 5 bases and J by 4 bases. Germline V gene data show CDR1 as SGHAT and CDR2 as FQNNGV. For the CDR3, the DNA is TGTGCCAGCAGCCTTGGACAGGCGAATCAGCCCCAGCATTTT. It yields the protein CASSLGQANQPQHF.

Turning to this clonotype: This clone may be a read error of a much larger clone one base away. The J gene is TRBJ2-5, the V gene TRBV6-1, with TRBD2 as a possible D gene (7 bases). Deletions cut 6 bases from V and 4 bases from J, with 15 bases between. CDR1 is MNHNS and CDR2 is SASEGT in the germline V gene. There are 14 residues in the CDR3. CDR3 amino acids: CASRMGGRRETQYF. The DNA of the CDR3 is TGTGCCAGCAGAATGGGGGGGCGGCGAGAGACCCAGTACTTC.

In this sample, this clonotype turned up many times. V is TRBV29-1 and J is TRBJ2-4; the D is unclear. The length of the CDR3 is 13 residues. Germline V gives CDR1 SQVTM, CDR2 ANQGSEA. V dropped 4 bases and J dropped 0 bases, with 7 bases sitting between them. CDR3 amino acids: CSVAELAKNIQYF. For the CDR3, the DNA is TGCAGCGTTGCCGAATTAGCCAAAAACATTCAGTACTTC.

This clonotype was counted at least ten times. The J gene is TRBJ2-1, the V gene TRBV12-3 or TRBV12-4; TRBD1 might be the D (6 bases). The V and J ends lost 6 bases and 6 bases respectively, with 12 bases between them. This CDR3 region has 13 residues. As DNA, the CDR3 is TGTGCCAGCAGCACAGGGACGCGCAATGAGCAGTTCTTC. It yields the protein CASSTGTRNEQFF.

The sample holds many counts of this clonotype. The rearrangement joins TRBV9 to TRBJ2-2; TRBD1 or TRBD2 may be the D gene (7 bases each). Germline loops: CDR1 SGDLS, CDR2 YYNGEE. This CDR3 has 16 amino acids. V lost 1 base and J 7 bases, leaving 17 bases between the germline ends. The CDR3 DNA follows: TGTGCCAGCAGCGTACAGGGGGGGTTTTTAGGCGGGGAGCTGTTTTTT. It codes for CASSVQGGFLGGELFF.

This clonotype has more than one count but fewer than ten. The rearrangement joins TRBV27 to TRBJ2-1, with TRBD2 as a possible D gene (5 bases). The CDR3 covers 14 residues. Between the trimmed V and J ends, which lost 7 bases and 5 bases, there was a span of 15 bases. Germline V CDR1 and CDR2: MNHEY, SMNVEV (reference sequence). The DNA of the CDR3 is TGTGCCAGCAACACCAGGAGGAATAACAATGAGCAGTTCTTC. Its translation: CASNTRRNNNEQFF.

The chain carries TRBV6-1 and TRBJ1-2; 9 bases are shared with TRBD1. Germline V gives CDR1 MNHNS, CDR2 SASEGT. CDR3 size: 18 residues. V shed 6 bases, J shed 2 bases, and the junction held 16 bases outside the gene matches. The CDR3 region is CASSTSGTGKTRNYGYTF. The CDR3 DNA reads TGTGCCAGCAGCACTTCCGGGACAGGGAAAACAAGAAACTATGGCTACACCTTC.

At least ten counts were recorded for this clonotype. This chain connects TRBV20-1 to TRBJ1-1; D is uncertain. The CDR3 contains 12 residues. Germline V gives CDR1 DFQATT, CDR2 SNEGSKA (reference sequence). Here the CDR3 DNA reads TGCACCGCCCGTGAGGGTAACACTGAAGCTTTCTTT. Residues: CTAREGNTEAFF.

The chain employs TRBV4-1 and TRBJ2-7; TRBD1 or TRBD2 may be the D gene (6 bases each). The ends were cut back, 0 bases at V and 5 bases at J, with 14 bases in the middle. Per germline, CDR1 MGHRA and CDR2 YSYEKL. This CDR3 comprises 15 residues. CDR3 residues: CASSQDRGTIDEQYF. DNA for the CDR3: TGCGCCAGCAGCCAAGATCGGGGGACAATCGACGAGCAGTACTTC.

The chain links TRBV18 to TRBJ2-5; 7 nucleotides line up with TRBD1. Losses at the gene ends were 3 bases for V and 3 bases for J; bases not matched to a gene: 4. CDR3 size: 14 residues. Germline CDR1 and CDR2: KGHSH and LQKENI. CDR3 protein: CASSPRGQKETQYF. In nucleotides, the CDR3 is TGTGCCAGCTCACCCCGGGGACAGAAAGAGACCCAGTACTTC. Full variable domain (remainder filled in from reference TRBV18 and TRBJ2-5): NAGVMQNPRHLVRRRGQEARLRCSPMKGHSHVYWYRQLPEEGLKFMVYLQKENIIDESGMPKERFSAEFPKEGPSILRIQQVVRGDSAAYFCASSPRGQKETQYFGPGTRLLVL.

V usage is TRBV2 and J usage is TRBJ1-2; no clear D gene. Germline CDR1 reads SNHLY; CDR2 reads FYNNEI. The CDR3 is 12 amino acids. The V end lost 2 bases, the J end lost 4 bases, and 5 bases lay between the germline ends. The CDR3 spells CASSESAYGYTF. DNA for the CDR3: TGTGCCAGCAGTGAATCAGCCTATGGCTACACCTTC.

This clonotype was seen ten or more times. The J gene is TRBJ1-1, the V gene TRBV4-2; D unclear. Germline CDR1 is LGHNA and CDR2 is YNFKEQ. The CDR3 has 13 residues. The V gene lost 4 bases and the J gene lost 0 bases, with 6 bases spanning the gap. The CDR3 coding sequence is TGTGCCAGCAGCCGAGGAATGAACACTGAAGCTTTCTTT. Amino acids: CASSRGMNTEAFF.